The present T cell receptor beta chain was sequenced within a study of radiotherapy plus CTLA-4 blockade in lung cancer (dated by TCRdb to the late 2010s). At the level of the whole study: Among the enrolled patients, 18% had an objective response, and 31% reached disease control. General conclusions and limits of the study: Increased serum interferon-beta after radiation, together with early dynamic changes in blood T cell clones, were reported to be the strongest predictors of response. After treatment with radiotherapy and ipilimumab, TCR clones that came from tumors expanded in the peripheral blood.

The study tested focal radiation therapy combined with CTLA-4 blockade (ipilimumab) in patients with chemo-refractory metastatic non-small-cell lung cancer. The germline V gene provides CDR1 MDHEN and CDR2 SYDVKM. Germline trimming: 6 bases from V, 0 bases from J; junction bases outside gene matches: 12. From the cysteine up to the phenylalanine, the CDR3 has a length of 18 residues. The kept DNA is CDR3 alone, 54 bases in frame from the first base. With respect to this clone: It lacks a known antigen. The record has no base qualities; no much larger clone is one base away.

Receptors were amplified or captured by the immunoSEQ multiplex PCR assay. TCRdb holds this immuneACCESS table with in-frame rearrangements only. Some clones are missing; in checked studies, unresolved V genes explain under half, and the rest has no known cause. Present in this sample are under 40,000 clones, less than 75% of which were seen just once. 3% to 5% of the sample is in the top ten clones. The rearrangement combines TRBV28 with TRBJ2-1, and TRBD2 aligns with 9 junction nucleotides. Sequencing was performed on peripheral blood, taken from a patient treated with radiotherapy plus ipilimumab. The sequence was collected from a human donor with non-small cell lung cancer who had stable disease on radiotherapy plus ipilimumab. DNA sequence: TGTGCCAGCAGAGGGCGGGAGGGCCAGTATAGCTCCTACAATGAGCAGTTCTTC. Translation gives CASRGREGQYSSYNEQFF.